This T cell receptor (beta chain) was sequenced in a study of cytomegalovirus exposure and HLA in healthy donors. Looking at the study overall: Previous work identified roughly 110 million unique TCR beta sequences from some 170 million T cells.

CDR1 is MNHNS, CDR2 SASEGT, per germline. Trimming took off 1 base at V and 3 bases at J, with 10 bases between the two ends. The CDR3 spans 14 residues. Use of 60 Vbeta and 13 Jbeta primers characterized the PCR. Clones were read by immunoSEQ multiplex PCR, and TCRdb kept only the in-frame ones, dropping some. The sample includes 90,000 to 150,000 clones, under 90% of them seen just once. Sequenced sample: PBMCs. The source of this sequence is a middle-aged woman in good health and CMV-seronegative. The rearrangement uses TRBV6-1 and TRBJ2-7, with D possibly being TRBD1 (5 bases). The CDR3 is CASSEGYRLYEQYF. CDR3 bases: TGTGCCAGCAGTGAAGGTTACAGGCTCTACGAGCAGTACTTC.